Listed below are T cell receptor beta chains from one sample, sequenced in a study of shared clonotypes between healthy human individuals. The repertoire was sequenced with immunoSEQ multiplex PCR; TCRdb's copy has only in-frame clones and lacks some. Of approximately 470,000 clones listed, more than 65% are singletons. The sequenced material came from PBMCs. The origin of the receptors is a woman in her forties in good health. Some clones in this sample may be carry-over from other donors' samples. Both conserved end residues are part of each CDR3. Each record gives: clone size, D gene, CDR3 length, V gene, J gene, CDR3 protein, CDR3 DNA. The D gene is left open where the match is weak. Only part of the rows carry a size: once, few, many, or a class if the clone is expanded.

size: many
D: NA
length: 16
V: TRBV2
J: TRBJ1-5
CDR3: CASTRATSRGNQPQHF
DNA: TGTGCCAGCACCCGGGCCACTTCTCGTGGCAATCAGCCCCAGCATTTT

size: NA
D: NA
length: 16
V: TRBV28
J: TRBJ1-1
CDR3: CASRDPGVGMNTEAFF
DNA: TGTGCCAGCAGAGACCCAGGGGTTGGGATGAACACTGAAGCTTTCTTT

size: many
D: TRBD2
length: 17
V: TRBV9
J: TRBJ2-2
CDR3: CASSSPGLAESTGELFF
DNA: TGTGCCAGCAGCTCCCCGGGACTAGCGGAATCCACCGGGGAGCTGTTTTTT

size: NA
D: TRBD2
length: 14
V: TRBV27
J: TRBJ2-7
CDR3: CASRERLAGYEQYF
DNA: TGTGCCAGCAGAGAAAGACTAGCGGGCTACGAGCAGTACTTC

size: NA
D: TRBD1
length: 13
V: TRBV7-9
J: TRBJ1-1
CDR3: CASSHEGATEAFF
DNA: TGTGCCAGCAGCCATGAGGGGGCCACTGAAGCTTTCTTT

size: NA
D: NA
length: 13
V: TRBV6-1
J: TRBJ2-7
CDR3: CASSEEGPYEQYF
DNA: TGTGCCAGCAGTGAAGAGGGGCCGTACGAGCAGTACTTC

size: NA
D: NA
length: 15
V: TRBV14
J: TRBJ1-5
CDR3: CASSQGGAGFQPQHF
DNA: TGTGCCAGCAGCCAAGGCGGGGCAGGGTTTCAGCCCCAGCATTTT

size: NA
D: NA
length: 14
V: TRBV7-9
J: TRBJ2-5
CDR3: CASSHLGPMGTQYF
DNA: TGTGCCAGCAGCCACCTAGGGCCCATGGGGACCCAGTACTTC

size: NA
D: TRBD1
length: 14
V: TRBV5-1
J: TRBJ1-1
CDR3: CASSLTGENTEAFF
DNA: TGCGCCAGCAGCTTGACAGGGGAGAACACTGAAGCTTTCTTT

size: few
D: NA
length: 16
V: TRBV7-3
J: TRBJ2-2
CDR3: CASSLTAGIQTGELFF
DNA: TGTGCCAGCAGCTTAACGGCAGGGATTCAAACCGGGGAGCTGTTTTTT

size: NA
D: TRBD1
length: 14
V: TRBV2
J: TRBJ1-5
CDR3: CASALTGGDQPQHF
DNA: TGTGCCAGCGCCCTGACAGGGGGAGATCAGCCCCAGCATTTT

size: NA
D: TRBD2
length: 14
V: TRBV5-1
J: TRBJ2-7
CDR3: CASSWGTIGGEQYF
DNA: TGCGCCAGCAGCTGGGGGACTATCGGGGGCGAGCAGTACTTC

size: NA
D: TRBD2
length: 15
V: TRBV29-1
J: TRBJ2-3
CDR3: CSVPGPTSGGDTQYF
DNA: TGCAGCGTTCCTGGACCGACTAGCGGGGGGGATACGCAGTATTTT

size: NA
D: NA
length: 17
V: TRBV7-9
J: TRBJ1-2
CDR3: CASSLPIRMPANYGYTF
DNA: TGTGCCAGCAGCTTGCCTATTCGCATGCCAGCAAACTATGGCTACACCTTC

size: NA
D: TRBD2
length: 15
V: TRBV2
J: TRBJ2-1
CDR3: CASSGLAGGYNEQFF
DNA: TGTGCCAGCAGTGGACTAGCGGGAGGGTACAATGAGCAGTTCTTC